This T cell receptor beta chain comes out of a study of technical replicates of blood from a handful of donors. Assay used: immunoSEQ multiplex PCR; TCRdb lists only in-frame clones, some missing. Of 74,000 or so clones listed, roughly 91% are singletons. V lost 6 bases and J lost 4; bases outside the gene matches: 10. CDR1 is SNHLY and CDR2 is FYNNEI in the germline V gene. The CDR3 is 16 amino acids. The specimen was T cells isolated from PBMCs. The chain couples TRBV2 to TRBJ2-2; 8 bases map to TRBD1. This clonotype was obtained from a human donor in good health. In DNA, the CDR3 is TGTGCCAGCAGGCGAGGACAGGGAGGAGGCACCGGGGAGCTGTTTTTT. It translates to CASRRGQGGGTGELFF.